The 10 T cell receptor beta chains listed next were all sequenced from one sample in a study of T cell changes during pregnancy in multiple sclerosis. TCRdb's copy holds only in-frame clones and misses some; the assay was immunoSEQ multiplex PCR. The sample lists approximately 120,000 clones; about 95% were seen once. The sequenced sample was peripheral blood, obtained after pregnancy. All receptors come from a female donor with multiple sclerosis, enrolled in a pregnancy study.

This chain joins TRBV2 and TRBJ1-2; TRBD1 is a possible D gene (6 bases). This CDR3 spans 17 amino acids. Trimming shortened V by 6 bases and J by 2 bases, and 22 bases separated the two germline ends. The germline V gene has CDR1 SNHLY and CDR2 FYNNEI. The CDR3 nucleotides read TGTGCCAGCAGGTTTACAAACAGGGCGCCTGGGAACTATGGCTACACCTTC. The encoded protein is CASRFTNRAPGNYGYTF.

This rearrangement joins TRBV14 to TRBJ2-1, with a weak D call TRBD2 (6 bases). V was clipped by 4 bases and J by 4 bases, with 11 bases between them. Germline CDR1 SGHDN, CDR2 FVKESK. The CDR3 has 14 residues. Here the CDR3 reads CASSPRLGYNEQFF. CDR3 coding DNA: TGTGCCAGCAGCCCACGACTAGGATACAATGAGCAGTTCTTC.

The table lists this clone with a count of one. The chain carries TRBV5-1 and TRBJ2-7; D possibly corresponds to TRBD2 (5 bases). Between the trimmed V and J ends, which lost 2 bases and 1 base, there was a span of 7 bases. Germline CDR1 reads SGHRS; CDR2 reads YFSETQ. CDR3 length: 13 residues. DNA for the CDR3: TGCGCCAGCAGCTTCGGGGAATCCTACGAGCAGTACTTC. Protein: CASSFGESYEQYF.

The J gene is TRBJ2-1, the V gene TRBV11-2; 7 bases match TRBD1. The CDR3 is made up of 16 amino acids. The J segment lost 6 bases and the V segment lost 4 bases, leaving 12 bases of the junction unmatched. Germline loops: CDR1 SGHAT, CDR2 FQNNGV. In DNA, the CDR3 is TGTGCCAGCAGCTCGGCCCCGGGGCAGGGGGTCAATGAGCAGTTCTTC. The encoded protein is CASSSAPGQGVNEQFF.

The chain joins TRBV19 to TRBJ2-5, with a possible D match to TRBD2 (6 bases). There are 17 residues in the CDR3. CDR1 is LNHDA and CDR2 is SQIVND in the germline V gene (reference sequence). Trimming removed 3 bases at V and 5 bases at J, with 22 bases between. The CDR3 region has the DNA TGTGCCAGTAGTATTGGAGGGGTGAGGGCCGCGGGGGAGACCCAGTACTTC. Its translation: CASSIGGVRAAGETQYF.

The V and J genes are TRBV4-1 and TRBJ1-5; the D is unclear. CDR1 and CDR2 (germline): MGHRA, YSYEKL. The CDR3 loop spans 15 amino acids. The V and J ends lost 4 bases and 2 bases respectively, with 12 bases between them. The CDR3 coding sequence is TGCGCCAGCAGCCTGGCCCAAATGGGCAATCAGCCCCAGCATTTT. Protein product: CASSLAQMGNQPQHF.

The chain recombines TRBV15 with TRBJ2-7; D call uncertain. The CDR3 is 14 residues long. Trimming took off 1 base at V and 0 bases at J, with 7 bases between the two ends. CDR1 LNHNV and CDR2 YYDKDF come from the germline V gene (reference sequence). The CDR3 loop is CATSRALYSYEQYF. The CDR3 coding sequence is TGTGCCACCAGCAGAGCACTGTACTCCTACGAGCAGTACTTC.

The chain carries TRBV12-5 and TRBJ2-4; D is possibly TRBD1 (5 bases). Trimming stripped 1 base from V and 16 bases from J, with 17 bases between. Germline CDR1 is LGHNT and CDR2 is FRNRAP. The CDR3 is 13 amino acids. CDR3 nucleotide sequence: TGTGCTAGTGGTTTGGAGCAGGGATCGAATTGTTACTTC. It codes for CASGLEQGSNCYF.

This rearrangement joins TRBV29-1 to TRBJ2-7, with D unresolved. With 4 bases removed from V and 0 bases from J, the gap between germline ends came to 10 bases. This CDR3 is built from 13 residues. The germline V gene has CDR1 SQVTM and CDR2 ANQGSEA. Here the CDR3 DNA reads TGCAGCGTTGGGTGGGCGAGCTCCTACGAGCAGTACTTC. This encodes CSVGWASSYEQYF.

The V call is TRBV19, the J call TRBJ1-1; TRBD1 matches 7 bases. This CDR3 has 15 amino acids. V shed 6 bases and J 0 bases; nucleotides not matched to a gene: 7. CDR1 and CDR2 (germline): LNHDA, SQIVND (reference sequence). The CDR3: CASRLTGALNTEAFF. CDR3 coding DNA: TGTGCCAGTAGATTAACAGGGGCCCTGAACACTGAAGCTTTCTTT.